This TCR beta chain was sequenced for a study of blood T cell repertoires in COVID-19 (dated by TCRdb to the early 2020s). Broadly, across the study: Samples from collaborators originated in the United States, Italy and Spain and spanned both the acute and convalescent phases of COVID-19. The prospective study material was composed of cDNA or gDNA derived from T cells, B-cell-depleted T cells, or PBMCs. Subjects who had been exposed to COVID-19, were actively infected with it, or had recovered from it provided the deeply sampled blood TCRbeta repertoires that made up the dataset. The repertoires were released in a freely available public database meant as a resource for research on the immune response to SARS-CoV-2. The samples were drawn from the first 160 participants of the ongoing ImmuneRACE study and from under 1,500 subjects provided by 6 global collaborators. A de-identified subject ID, COVID-19 status, age in years and sex were almost always included in the sample metadata. HLA class I and class II types, where available, came from metadata supplied by the sample provider rather than from assay-based typing. Paper-wide results and their limitations: Clinical and demographic metadata were provided uncurated, with the amount varying by source and participant.

TCRbeta CDR3 regions were amplified from genomic DNA using the immunoSEQ Assay, a bias-controlled multiplex PCR. For the original study's pipeline: Nucleated cell counts per sample were estimated from amplification of reference gene primers within the assay. Sequence reads were collapsed and filtered to measure the absolute abundance of every unique TCRbeta CDR3 rearrangement. For each sample, productive Simpson clonality was calculated as the square root of Simpson's diversity index over productive rearrangements. In TCRdb, the immuneACCESS table is reduced to in-frame sequences with V and J assigned. These tables do not hold every clone; where another copy was compared, an unresolved V gene accounts for under half, and the others remain unexplained. V and J calls and clone size come straight from that table; D and trimming were deduced from the DNA. Across this sample there are about 250,000 clones, with 88% seen only once. The top ten constitute around 3.1% of the sample.

The CDR3 runs 15 residues from the cysteine to the phenylalanine. The retained sequence is limited to the CDR3, 45 bases, with the frame set at the first base. V is pruned by 5 bases and J by 3 bases, leaving 9 bases of the junction without a gene match. The germline V gene supplies CDR1 SGHVS and CDR2 FQNEAQ. Participants in the prospective study were aged roughly 18 to 89 years, lived in under 30 United States geographic areas, and enrolled through a virtual design. Cohort assignment in the prospective study relied on participant-reported clinical history from a screening survey and a study questionnaire. Exposed participants were defined as having been in contact with someone with a PCR-confirmed or clinician-diagnosed COVID-19 case within 2 weeks of study entry. Each participant in the prospective study had whole blood, serum and a nasopharyngeal or oropharyngeal swab collected by mobile phlebotomists. Over a 2-month period, participants in the prospective study had the option of providing additional blood draws and questionnaires. Before DNA extraction, blood samples from the prospective study were shipped at room temperature or frozen.

As to this clone: No antigen is known for it. Within one base of it there is no much larger clone, and no base qualities were kept.

What was sequenced was PBMCs or T cells enriched from blood (not recorded which). Recombination linked TRBV7-8 to TRBJ2-7, with 8 bases in between that match TRBD2. The receptor's source is a woman between 40 and 55 years old who had been exposed to COVID-19. The DNA sequence is as follows: TGTGCCAGCAGCCCGCCTAGCGGGCCATTCTACGAGCAGTACTTC. Its translation is CASSPPSGPFYEQYF.